A single TCR beta chain is shown here with its context. Its antigen is undetermined. This sample was included in a study of CD8+ T cells in alopecia areata. Across the whole study: Treated patients received oral tofacitinib, 5 to 10 mg twice daily. Severity among treated patients was scored by the percentage of scalp area affected. Study-wide results and limits: How baseline CD8+ expansion relates to response remains uncertain (there was one nonresponder).

It was cDNA, reverse transcribed from extracted RNA, that served as the sequencing template. Generated by immunoSEQ multiplex PCR, the TCRdb table keeps only in-frame clones and is missing some. The top ten clones hold approximately 0.9% of a sample with 150,000 to 200,000 clones, just over 65% of them seen once. Treatment defined: oral pan-JAK inhibitor, 5-10 mg twice daily. Germline-derived CDR1 and CDR2 are SQVTM and ANQGSEA. Trimming cost V 7 bases and J 7 bases; bases outside gene matches: 9. The CDR3 loop spans 12 amino acids. The chain combines TRBV29-1 with TRBJ2-7; 8 bases fit TRBD1. The sequencing here drew on CD4+ T cells sorted from blood, taken at week 4, from a patient treated with tofacitinib. The source of this sequence is a human donor with alopecia areata. The CDR3 sequence is CSAGQGAGEQYF. In nucleotides, the CDR3 is TGCAGCGCTGGGCAGGGGGCTGGAGAGCAGTACTTC.